The rows below give T cell receptor beta chains drawn from one sample of a study of blood T cell repertoires in COVID-19. The assay was immunoSEQ multiplex PCR, and TCRdb's table has in-frame clones only and misses some. The data show around 200,000 clones, 75% to 90% seen once. Sequenced input: PBMCs or T cells enriched from blood (not recorded which). Receptors were obtained from a man aged 35 to 55 who had recovered from COVID-19. CDR3s include the opening cysteine and the closing phenylalanine or tryptophan. D genes are given only for firm matches. The listing skips clone size in some rows; elsewhere it reads once, few, many or a size class.

j_gene | v_gene | d_gene | abundance | CDR3aa | CDR3nt
TRBJ2-2 | TRBV11-2 | NA | NA | CASSSGVYTGELFF | TGTGCCAGCAGCTCGGGGGTCTACACCGGGGAGCTGTTTTTT
TRBJ1-4 | TRBV7-8 | TRBD1 | NA | CASSYGQGHEKLFF | TGTGCCAGCAGCTACGGACAGGGCCATGAAAAACTGTTTTTT
TRBJ1-1 | TRBV11-2 | NA | few | CASSLQYQGGAFF | TGTGCCAGCAGCTTACAGTATCAGGGTGGAGCTTTCTTT
TRBJ2-3 | TRBV2 | NA | NA | CASNERGSGSYTQYF | TGTGCCAGCAATGAAAGGGGGAGTGGATCATATACGCAGTATTTT
TRBJ2-1 | TRBV29-1 | NA | NA | CSVANEQFF | TGCAGCGTTGCGAATGAGCAGTTCTTC
TRBJ2-7 | TRBV9 | TRBD1 | NA | CASSPKDRDEQYF | TGTGCCAGCAGCCCAAAAGACAGGGACGAGCAGTACTTC
TRBJ2-3 | TRBV19 | NA | NA | CASRPSGSETTQYF | TGTGCCAGCCGTCCTTCGGGGTCTGAGACGACGCAGTATTTT
TRBJ1-1 | TRBV27 | NA | NA | CASSLRGGGLTEAFF | TGTGCCAGCTCTCTCAGGGGTGGGGGTTTGACTGAAGCTTTCTTT
TRBJ1-2 | TRBV2 | TRBD1 | NA | CASSAGQVDPGYTF | TGTGCCAGCAGTGCGGGACAGGTGGATCCCGGCTACACCTTC
TRBJ2-3 | TRBV7-2 | TRBD2 | NA | CASSLAPLAGGSDTQYF | TGTGCCAGCAGCTTAGCCCCCTTAGCGGGGGGATCAGATACGCAGTATTTT
TRBJ1-5 | TRBV19 | TRBD1 | NA | CASSIRTGNQPQHF | TGTGCCAGTAGTATACGGACAGGGAATCAGCCCCAGCATTTT
TRBJ1-1 | TRBV9 | TRBD1 | NA | CASSHRDRTGGGMNTEAFF | TGTGCCAGCAGCCACCGCGATAGGACAGGGGGCGGGATGAACACTGAAGCTTTCTTT
TRBJ2-2 | TRBV9 | NA | NA | CASSALRGPIANTGELFF | TGTGCCAGCAGCGCACTTAGGGGCCCAATTGCTAACACCGGGGAGCTGTTTTTT
TRBJ2-3 | TRBV28 | TRBD1 | NA | CASSLGGQGLADTQYF | TGTGCCAGCAGTTTAGGGGGACAGGGGCTGGCAGATACGCAGTATTTT
TRBJ2-2 | TRBV10-3 | TRBD2 | NA | CAISGPGLAVGELFF | TGTGCCATCAGTGGGCCGGGACTAGCAGTCGGGGAGCTGTTTTTT
TRBJ2-1 | TRBV7-3 | NA | once | CASSLDRTRGNEQFF | TGTGCCAGCAGCCTGGACAGAACCCGCGGCAATGAGCAGTTCTTC
TRBJ2-1 | TRBV7-7 | TRBD2 | NA | CASSLGGLGNNEQFF | TGTGCTAGCAGCTTAGGGGGACTAGGGAACAATGAGCAGTTCTTC
TRBJ1-2 | TRBV5-1 | NA | few | CASSLARGWTDGYTF | TGCGCCAGCAGCTTGGCAAGGGGTTGGACGGATGGCTACACCTTC
TRBJ1-4 | TRBV18 | NA | NA | CASSPLYDTTEKLFF | TGTGCCAGCTCACCACTGTACGACACCACCGAAAAACTGTTTTTT
TRBJ2-5 | TRBV5-1 | TRBD1 | few | CASSSGGRETQYF | TGCGCCAGCAGCTCAGGGGGCCGGGAGACCCAGTACTTC
TRBJ2-3 | TRBV6-4 | TRBD2 | NA | CASSDSGLATDTQYF | TGTGCCAGCAGTGACTCGGGACTAGCCACAGATACGCAGTATTTT
TRBJ1-5 | TRBV28 | NA | NA | CASSPSGQPQHF | TGTGCCAGCAGCCCATCGGGTCAGCCCCAGCATTTT
TRBJ1-1 | TRBV11-3 | NA | NA | CASSSGGLDTEAFF | TGTGCCAGCAGCTCGGGCGGGTTGGACACTGAAGCTTTCTTT
TRBJ1-5 | TRBV30 | NA | NA | CAWSQGRNQPQHF | TGTGCCTGGAGCCAGGGGCGAAATCAGCCCCAGCATTTT
TRBJ2-1 | TRBV3-1/TRBV3-2 | NA | NA | CASSQENGRDQEQFF | TGTGCCAGCAGCCAAGAGAACGGCAGGGATCAGGAGCAGTTCTTC
TRBJ2-1 | TRBV3-1/TRBV3-2 | NA | NA | CARISRGTLSSYNEQFF | TGTGCCAGAATTAGTAGGGGTACCTTAAGCTCCTACAATGAGCAGTTCTTC
TRBJ2-2 | TRBV19 | TRBD2 | NA | CASTSGGYGTGELFF | TGTGCCAGTACCTCCGGGGGGTACGGCACCGGGGAGCTGTTTTTT
TRBJ1-1 | TRBV4-1 | TRBD1 | NA | CASKQGGEAFF | TGCGCCAGCAAACAGGGGGGAGAAGCTTTCTTT
TRBJ1-2 | TRBV12-3/TRBV12-4 | NA | NA | CASRYYAGYTF | TGTGCCAGCAGATACTACGCTGGCTACACCTTC
TRBJ2-5 | TRBV5-1 | NA | NA | CASRGWGPQETQYF | TGCGCCAGCAGGGGGTGGGGGCCCCAAGAGACCCAGTACTTC
TRBJ2-3 | TRBV2 | NA | NA | CASSAGDPLGTDTQYF | TGTGCCAGCAGTGCAGGGGACCCCCTCGGCACAGATACGCAGTATTTT
TRBJ2-3 | TRBV7-9 | NA | NA | CASSWGPLSPGRDTQYF | TGTGCCAGCAGCTGGGGCCCCTTATCCCCAGGGCGGGATACGCAGTATTTT
TRBJ1-1 | TRBV30 | NA | NA | CAWSFRVLGQGAAFF | TGTGCCTGGAGTTTCAGGGTATTGGGTCAGGGCGCCGCTTTCTTT
TRBJ1-4 | TRBV2 | TRBD1 | NA | CASRPGQDGLNEKLFF | TGTGCCAGCAGGCCGGGACAGGATGGTCTCAATGAAAAACTGTTTTTT
TRBJ1-5 | TRBV3-1/TRBV3-2 | NA | NA | CASSQAGGSNQPQHF | TGTGCCAGCAGCCAAGCGGGAGGCAGCAATCAGCCCCAGCATTTT
TRBJ2-7 | TRBV19 | TRBD1 | NA | CASSAETGAGSYEQYF | TGTGCCAGTAGTGCAGAGACAGGGGCGGGCTCCTACGAGCAGTACTTC
TRBJ1-5 | TRBV3-1/TRBV3-2 | TRBD1 | NA | CASSQDRATQPQHF | TGTGCCAGCAGCCAGGACAGGGCCACTCAGCCCCAGCATTTT